These 19 T cell receptor beta chains share one sample of origin, sequenced in a study of blood T cells in healthy people across ages. A second PCR of 7 to 11 cycles used a sample-barcoded 5' primer and a J-beta primer mix. TCRdb ran MiXCR on the 5' RACE reads and lists one entry per CDR3 protein. The sample lists approximately 1,000,000 distinct CDR3 sequences, 35% to 45% occurring once. Sequencing was done on a sample of blood. These TCRs come from a man aged 18 to 35 in good health.

This clonotype was picked up a small number of times. The chain joins TRBV7-2 to TRBJ2-1, with 8 bases matching TRBD2. CDR1 and CDR2 (germline): SGHTA, FQGNSA. V dropped 5 bases and J dropped 8; count of bases not matched to a gene: 8. This CDR3 has 14 amino acids. The CDR3 nucleotides read TGTGCCAGCAGCGCTAGCGGGTGGATCGATGAGCAGTTCTTC. Translation: CASSASGWIDEQFF. Full variable domain (outside the CDR3, taken from reference TRBV7-2 and TRBJ2-1): GAGVSQSPSNKVTEKGKDVELRCDPISGHTALYWYRQSLGQGLEFLIYFQGNSAPDKSGLPSDRFSAERTGGSVSTLTIQRTQQEDSAVYLCASSASGWIDEQFFGPGTRLTVL.

Remarks on this clonotype: Sequence at one end of the junction differs from germline and may be a read error. The J gene is TRBJ2-2, the V gene TRBV7-9; a weak D match, TRBD1 (6 bases). The CDR3 length is 14 residues. The germline V gene has CDR1 SEHNR and CDR2 FQNEAQ (reference sequence). CDR3 DNA: TGTGCCGGCAGCGAGGGGGTTCGGTCCGGGGAGCTGTTTTTT. This encodes CAGSEGVRSGELFF.

This clonotype was counted only a few times. J is TRBJ2-5 and V is TRBV4-1, with a possible D match to TRBD1 (6 bases). Trimming left V 1 base short and J 3 bases short, with 12 bases between. CDR1 is MGHRA, CDR2 YSYEKL, per germline. The CDR3 is 15 residues long. The CDR3 region is CASSQGRQAEETQYF. CDR3 in DNA: TGCGCCAGCAGCCAAGGAAGACAGGCCGAAGAGACCCAGTACTTC.

The chain combines TRBV5-6 with TRBJ1-1; D is perhaps TRBD1 (6 bases). The CDR3 has 14 residues. The ends were cut back, 6 bases at V and 1 base at J, with 13 bases in the middle. In germline, CDR1 is SGHDT, CDR2 YYEEEE. The CDR3 loop is CASNPQGPNTEAFF. The CDR3 DNA reads as TGTGCCAGCAATCCACAGGGACCGAACACTGAAGCTTTCTTT.

This chain links TRBV6-2 or TRBV6-3 with TRBJ2-3, with 10 positions matching TRBD2. Germline values: CDR1 MNHEY, CDR2 SVGEGT. The CDR3 covers 14 residues. V lost 8 bases and J lost 4; bases outside the gene matches: 6. The CDR3 DNA sequence: TGTGCCAGCGGGAGCGGGGGGGCCGCAGATACGCAGTATTTT. Translated: CASGSGGAADTQYF.

The rearrangement joins TRBV20-1 to TRBJ2-5, with D hard to call. There are 12 residues in the CDR3. The germline V gene encodes CDR1 DFQATT and CDR2 SNEGSKA (reference sequence). V dropped 3 bases and J dropped 1 base, with 6 bases sitting between them. CDR3 nucleotide sequence: TGCAGTGCTAGTGAGACCCAAGAGACCCAGTACTTC. Encoded protein: CSASETQETQYF.

The gene calls are TRBV18 and TRBJ2-7, with D unresolved. Germline V lookup: CDR1 KGHSH, CDR2 LQKENI. Trimming stripped 5 bases from V and 0 bases from J, with 8 bases between. The CDR3 length is 13 residues. This CDR3 is CASSRAPSYEQYF. The CDR3 DNA follows: TGTGCCAGCTCAAGGGCCCCCTCCTACGAGCAGTACTTC.

The chain employs TRBV12-3 or TRBV12-4 and TRBJ2-2; 10 nucleotides match TRBD1. This CDR3 is built from 14 residues. J gave up 7 bases and V 7 bases, and 6 bases lay outside the gene matches. CDR3 nucleotides: TGTGCCAGCACCTTGACAGGGGGCATCGGGGAGCTGTTTTTT. This translates into CASTLTGGIGELFF.

Of note for this clonotype: A much larger clonotype is one base distant, so this may be a read error. This rearrangement joins TRBV20-1 to TRBJ2-1, with TRBD1 identical over 8 bases. The CDR3 runs 11 residues. The V and J ends lost 8 bases and 6 bases, in that order; junction bases with no gene match: 3. CDR1 DFQATT and CDR2 SNEGSKA come from the germline V gene (reference sequence). For the CDR3, the DNA is TGCAGTACTACAGGGGGCAATGAGCAGTTCTTC. Protein sequence: CSTTGGNEQFF.

The rearrangement joins TRBV27 to TRBJ1-6; no definite D call. The CDR3 sequence is 15 residues long. Trimming took off 5 bases at V and 0 bases at J, with 8 bases between the two ends. Looked up from germline, CDR1 is MNHEY and CDR2 is SMNVEV (reference sequence). The CDR3 DNA sequence: TGTGCCAGCAGTGAAGTCCGCTCCTATAATTCACCCCTCCACTTT. Translation: CASSEVRSYNSPLHF.

This chain links TRBV4-2 with TRBJ1-4, with D tentatively TRBD1 (5 bases). The germline V and J ends were trimmed by 4 bases and 11 bases, with 23 bases remaining between them. The CDR3 has 16 residues. From germline, CDR1 is LGHNA and CDR2 YNFKEQ. The CDR3 sequence is CASSLTGGVALRKLFF. In DNA form, the CDR3 reads TGTGCCAGCAGCCTTACTGGGGGGGTTGCCTTGAGGAAACTGTTTTTT.

This clonotype has a handful of counts. The chain employs TRBV7-3 and TRBJ1-1, with TRBD1 matching 10 bases. Losses at the gene ends were 9 bases for V and 7 bases for J; bases not matched to a gene: 17. CDR1 and CDR2 (germline): SGHTA, FQGTGA. The CDR3 has 16 residues. The CDR3 region has the DNA TGTGCCAGGGACCGGGACAGGGGCAGTTACCTTAGTGAAGCTTTCTTT. Translating gives CARDRDRGSYLSEAFF.

The V call is TRBV6-2 or TRBV6-3, the J call TRBJ2-1, with D possibly called TRBD1 or TRBD2 (5 bases each). The CDR3 runs 12 residues. Trimming cost V 6 bases and J 10 bases, with 13 bases left between them. The V gene's germline CDR1 is MNHEY and CDR2 SVGEGT. CDR3 sequence (DNA): TGTGCCAGCAGCACCCCGGGACCGGAGCAGTTCTTC. This codes for CASSTPGPEQFF.

This clonotype showed up many times. The chain carries TRBV29-1 and TRBJ1-2, with a possible D match to TRBD1 (5 bases). This CDR3 contains 14 residues. The V end was cut by 1 base, the J end by 0 bases, with 9 bases between. CDR1 and CDR2 (germline): SQVTM, ANQGSEA. CDR3 nucleotides: TGCAGCGTTGAAGGGGGCCACTCTAACTATGGCTACACCTTC. Its protein is CSVEGGHSNYGYTF.

This sequence joins TRBV29-1 and TRBJ2-7, with D possibly TRBD1 on 6 matching bases. Germline assignment: CDR1 SQVTM and CDR2 ANQGSEA. Trimming took 3 bases from V and 2 from J, leaving 11 bases between them. The CDR3 sequence is 13 residues long. The CDR3, as DNA: TGCAGCGTTGAGTGGGGGCAGACCTACGAGCAGTACTTC. Its protein product is CSVEWGQTYEQYF.

V and J are TRBV20-1 and TRBJ2-1, with no clear D. Germline lookup yields CDR1 DFQATT and CDR2 SNEGSKA (reference sequence). Trimming removed 6 bases from V and 9 bases from J, with 9 bases in between. CDR3 length equals 10 residues. CDR3 amino acids: CSAKWGEQFF. CDR3 nucleotides: TGCAGTGCCAAGTGGGGTGAGCAGTTCTTC.

The chain carries TRBV29-1 and TRBJ1-1; a weak D match, TRBD1 (6 bases). CDR1 is SQVTM, CDR2 ANQGSEA, per germline. V lost 4 bases, J lost 7 bases, and 16 bases lay in between. The CDR3 is 13 amino acids. The CDR3 nucleotides read TGCAGCGTTGGTAGGGCTGAGGACAGTGAAGCTTTCTTT. Translation gives CSVGRAEDSEAFF.

V usage is TRBV12-3 or TRBV12-4 and J usage is TRBJ2-5, with TRBD1 matching 8 bases. The CDR3 runs 14 residues. J lost 5 bases, V lost 7 bases, and 9 bases had no gene match. The CDR3 DNA reads TGTGCCAGCACCTGGACAGGGTCCCGCGAGACCCAGTACTTC. Amino acids: CASTWTGSRETQYF.

V and J are TRBV7-3 and TRBJ2-1; D not resolved. Germline lookup yields CDR1 SGHTA and CDR2 FQGTGA. V lost 0 bases and J lost 7, with 7 bases in between. This CDR3 has 13 residues. The CDR3 region has the DNA TGTGCCAGCAGCTTAACGCAGAGGAATGAGCAGTTCTTC. As protein: CASSLTQRNEQFF.